Each of the 15 T cell receptor beta chains below was sequenced from the same sample in a study of cytomegalovirus exposure and HLA in healthy donors. PCR used 60 Vbeta primers and 13 Jbeta primers. Method: immunoSEQ multiplex PCR; TCRdb's copy keeps in-frame clones and lacks some. The table has fewer than 200,000 clones, about four fifths seen once. Sequencing was performed on PBMCs. The receptors shown here come from a woman aged 18-29 years in good health and CMV-seronegative.

The chain combines TRBV6-6 with TRBJ1-2; TRBD1 aligns across 9 bases. The ends lost 1 base at V and 2 bases at J; junction bases unmatched: 5. Looked up from germline, CDR1 is MNHNY and CDR2 is SVGAGI (reference sequence). The CDR3 consists of 16 residues. This CDR3 is CASSYYQGQGNYGYTF. CDR3 sequence (DNA): TGTGCCAGCAGTTACTACCAGGGACAGGGAAACTATGGCTACACCTTC.

The genes are TRBV19 and TRBJ1-2; 7 bases align to TRBD1. Germline values: CDR1 LNHDA, CDR2 SQIVND (reference sequence). CDR3 length: 14 amino acids. V lost 2 bases, J lost 4 bases, and 4 bases stayed unmatched. The CDR3 DNA follows: TGTGCCAGTAGTATACCGGGACAGACCTATGGCTACACCTTC. Residues: CASSIPGQTYGYTF.

The J gene is TRBJ1-1, the V gene TRBV4-1; TRBD1 agrees at 8 bases. The CDR3 sequence is 17 residues long. The germline CDR1 and CDR2 sequences are MGHRA and YSYEKL. Trimming at V came to 1 base and at J to 4 bases, leaving 11 bases not matched to a gene. The CDR3 loop is CASSQVGTGPRGTEAFF. CDR3 nucleotide sequence: TGCGCCAGCAGCCAAGTCGGGACAGGACCTAGGGGCACTGAAGCTTTCTTT.

This clone has only one observation. A junction boundary mismatches the germline segment, possibly from a read error. This rearrangement joins TRBV7-9 to TRBJ2-3; TRBD1 is a possible D gene (6 bases). Germline V gene sequence: CDR1 SEHNR, CDR2 FQNEAQ (reference sequence). CDR3 length: 13 residues. This chain's CDR3 is CSSRHRDLDTQYF. Written as DNA, the CDR3 is TGTTCCAGCAGACACAGGGATTTAGATACGCAGTATTTT.

V gene TRBV27 combines with J gene TRBJ2-1, with 14 bases fitting TRBD2. The J segment lost 8 bases and the V segment lost 5 bases, leaving 5 bases of the junction unmatched. Per germline, CDR1 MNHEY and CDR2 SMNVEV (reference sequence). CDR3 length equals 15 residues. The CDR3 DNA follows: TGTGCCAGCAGTAACCCGACTAGCGGGAGGGATGAGCAGTTCTTC. It specifies CASSNPTSGRDEQFF.

The chain is built from TRBV28 and TRBJ2-7; D perhaps matches TRBD1 (5 bases). This CDR3 has 14 residues. The V gene lost 6 bases and the J gene lost 2 bases, with 14 bases spanning the gap. Germline-derived CDR1 and CDR2 are MDHEN and SYDVKM. Here the CDR3 reads CASSPPTAPYEQYF. Written as DNA, the CDR3 is TGTGCCAGCAGCCCCCCGACAGCTCCCTACGAGCAGTACTTC.

This rearrangement joins TRBV5-1 to TRBJ1-1; tentatively, D is TRBD1 (6 bases). The V end was cut by 0 bases, the J end by 0 bases, with 18 bases between. This CDR3 comprises 18 residues. Germline values: CDR1 SGHRS, CDR2 YFSETQ. In DNA, the CDR3 is TGCGCCAGCAGCTTGGAATGGACGGGGGGCATGATGAACACTGAAGCTTTCTTT. Translation: CASSLEWTGGMMNTEAFF.

Remarks on this clone: It is likely a read error, because the conserved phenylalanine at the end of the CDR3 is missing. The chain has TRBV5-6 and TRBJ1-6, with D maybe TRBD1 (5 bases). Germline-derived CDR1 and CDR2 are SGHDT and YYEEEE. V dropped 5 bases and J dropped 10 bases, with 16 bases sitting between them. CDR3 length: 14 amino acids. CDR3: CASRIGVRESPLHL. CDR3 sequence (DNA): TGTGCCAGCAGAATTGGGGTCAGGGAATCACCCCTCCACCTT.

The J gene is TRBJ2-1, the V gene TRBV7-9; D is uncertain. There are 12 residues in the CDR3. V was cut by 2 bases and J by 10 bases, with 9 bases left in between. The germline V gene has CDR1 SEHNR and CDR2 FQNEAQ (reference sequence). The CDR3 region has the DNA TGTGCCAGCAGCTTAACCGCCGGGGAGCAGTTCTTC. It yields the protein CASSLTAGEQFF.

This clone was picked up a small number of times. This chain joins TRBV4-1 and TRBJ1-5; TRBD1 is a possible D gene (5 bases). The V and J ends lost 0 bases and 2 bases respectively, with 8 bases between them. The CDR3 consists of 15 residues. The germline V gene has CDR1 MGHRA and CDR2 YSYEKL. This CDR3 reads CASSQEPGGNQPQHF. Written as DNA, the CDR3 is TGCGCCAGCAGCCAAGAGCCGGGGGGCAATCAGCCCCAGCATTTT.

The chain combines TRBV13 with TRBJ2-2; no clear D. Trimming pared 1 base from V and 5 bases from J, leaving 14 bases between. CDR1 is PRHDT, CDR2 FYEKMQ, per germline (reference sequence). This CDR3 spans 16 amino acids. The CDR3 region is CASSLARVSSTGELFF. The DNA of the CDR3 is TGTGCCAGCAGCTTAGCCCGGGTATCCTCGACCGGGGAGCTGTTTTTT.

This clone has just one count. The chain is built from TRBV6-1 and TRBJ1-5, with 8 bases fitting TRBD1. Trimming took 4 bases from V and 1 from J; bases not matched to a gene: 6. The CDR3 consists of 16 residues. Germline CDR1 and CDR2: MNHNS and SASEGT. CDR3 sequence: CASSVTGQGSNQPQHF. The CDR3 DNA reads TGTGCCAGCAGTGTCACAGGACAGGGAAGCAATCAGCCCCAGCATTTT.

The chain employs TRBV10-2 and TRBJ1-2, with a weak D call TRBD1 (5 bases). V lost 6 bases to trimming and J lost 1 base, with 15 bases between them. The germline CDR1 and CDR2 sequences are WSHSY and SAAADI. This CDR3 spans 15 amino acids. The CDR3 is CASRVSDKDNYGYTF. The CDR3 DNA reads as TGCGCCAGCAGAGTTTCGGACAAAGATAACTATGGCTACACCTTC.

The chain combines TRBV7-2 with TRBJ2-1, with 8 positions matching TRBD2. The CDR3 is 16 amino acids. Germline V CDR1 and CDR2: SGHTA, FQGNSA. The trim removed 0 bases at V and 2 bases at J, leaving 3 bases unmatched. The CDR3 DNA sequence: TGTGCCAGCAGCTTAGCTAGCGGGGCCCCCTACAATGAGCAGTTCTTC. Translated: CASSLASGAPYNEQFF. The whole variable domain, filled in from reference TRBV7-2 and TRBJ2-1, reads GAGVSQSPSNKVTEKGKDVELRCDPISGHTALYWYRQSLGQGLEFLIYFQGNSAPDKSGLPSDRFSAERTGGSVSTLTIQRTQQEDSAVYLCASSLASGAPYNEQFFGPGTRLTVL.

This clone has just a few counts. The chain carries TRBV4-3 and TRBJ1-4, with a possible D match to TRBD1 (5 bases). V lost 0 bases to trimming and J lost 8 bases, with 19 bases between them. Germline V lookup: CDR1 LGHNA, CDR2 YSLEER. CDR3 size: 17 residues. The CDR3 DNA reads TGCGCCAGCAGCCAAGAAACGGCCGGGGGGATTGGGGAAAAACTGTTTTTT. Its protein product is CASSQETAGGIGEKLFF.